Sequencing of this T cell receptor beta chain was carried out in a study of T cell responses to AZD1222 COVID-19 vaccine. This CDR3 has 11 residues. Trimming left V 8 bases short and J 10 bases short, with 12 bases between. Details on this clone: The antigen is unknown.

Data came from immunoSEQ multiplex PCR; TCRdb stores just in-frame clones and leaves some out. Of around 99,000 clones listed, more than 75% are singletons. Findings and caveats of the study: Two AZD1222 administrations were followed by greater Spike-specific TCR breadth and depth. Repertoires in all cases were sampled only once the peak T cell response had passed.

This chain uses TRBV12-3 or TRBV12-4 with TRBJ2-1; possible D gene TRBD2, 6 bases. The clonotype comes from an adult in good health. Material: peripheral blood, obtained on day 0 of AZD1222 vaccination. For the CDR3, the DNA is TGTGCCAGCTCGCAGCTAGCGGAGCAGTTCTTC. Its protein product is CASSQLAEQFF.